The 4 T cell receptor beta chains below all came from one sample that was sequenced in a study of T-cell memory formation after mild COVID-19. TCRdb itself ran the 5' RACE reads through MiXCR, one entry per CDR3 protein. The table includes about 130,000 distinct CDR3 sequences, about a sixth detected once. Sequenced: PBMCs or a T cell subset sorted from them (not recorded which). Receptors originate from an adult woman who had mild COVID-19 (a few samples of this study predate the infection). Cell type and time point are not known.

This clonotype has more than one count but fewer than ten. The CDR3 sequence is CSAHERREGLADTQYF. Written as DNA, the CDR3 is TGCAGTGCTCATGAGAGGCGGGAGGGCCTCGCTGATACGCAGTATTTT. The chain couples TRBV20-1 to TRBJ2-3; 9 bases line up with TRBD2. J lost 6 bases, V lost 5 bases, and 15 bases had no gene match. CDR1 DFQATT and CDR2 SNEGSKA come from the germline V gene (reference sequence). This CDR3 region has 16 residues.

This clonotype was counted between two and nine times. This chain joins TRBV4-3 and TRBJ2-7; TRBD2 aligns across 7 bases. Unmatched junction bases numbered 10, after V lost 0 bases and J lost 2 bases. Germline assignment: CDR1 LGHNA and CDR2 YSLEER. CDR3 length: 17 residues. CDR3 protein: CASSQDSAGVAPYEQYF. CDR3 DNA sequence: TGCGCCAGCAGCCAAGATTCCGCGGGAGTGGCCCCCTACGAGCAGTACTTC.

The V gene is TRBV20-1, the J gene TRBJ2-1; 7 bases are shared with TRBD2. J lost 5 bases, V lost 5 bases, and 12 bases had no gene match. This CDR3 region has 15 residues. Germline lookup yields CDR1 DFQATT and CDR2 SNEGSKA (reference sequence). The CDR3 spells CSAQSGSGLHNEQFF. CDR3 sequence (DNA): TGCAGTGCTCAGAGTGGTAGCGGGTTACACAATGAGCAGTTCTTC.

This clonotype is categorized as medium-sized. The chain combines TRBV14 with TRBJ1-1; a weak D match, TRBD1 (6 bases). The CDR3 loop spans 14 amino acids. Germline CDR1 is SGHDN and CDR2 is FVKESK. V was shortened by 2 bases and J by 5 bases, with 12 bases between the two germline ends. The CDR3: CASSQRGGQTEAFF. As DNA, the CDR3 is TGTGCCAGCAGCCAACGGGGGGGGCAAACTGAAGCTTTCTTT.